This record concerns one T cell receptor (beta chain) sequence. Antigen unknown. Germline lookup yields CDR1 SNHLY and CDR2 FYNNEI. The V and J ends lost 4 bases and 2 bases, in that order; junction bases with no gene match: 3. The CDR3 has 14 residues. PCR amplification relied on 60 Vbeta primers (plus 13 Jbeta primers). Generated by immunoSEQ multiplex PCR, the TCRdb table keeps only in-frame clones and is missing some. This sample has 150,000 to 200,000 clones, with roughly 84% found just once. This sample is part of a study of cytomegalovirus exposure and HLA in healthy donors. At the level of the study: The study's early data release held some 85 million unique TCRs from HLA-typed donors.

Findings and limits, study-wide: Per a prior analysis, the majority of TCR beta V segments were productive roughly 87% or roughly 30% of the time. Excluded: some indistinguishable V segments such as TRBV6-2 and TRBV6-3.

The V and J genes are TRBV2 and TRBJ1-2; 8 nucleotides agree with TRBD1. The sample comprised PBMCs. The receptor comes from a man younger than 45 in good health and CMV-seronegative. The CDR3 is CASSAGGENYGYTF. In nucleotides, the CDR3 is TGTGCCAGCAGTGCAGGGGGCGAGAACTATGGCTACACCTTC.